What follows are 28 T cell receptor beta chains derived from one specimen sequenced in a study of human T cells and chemical hapten exposure. TCRdb recomputed calls from the RACE reads with MiXCR, one row per CDR3 protein. The sample yields 150,000 to 200,000 distinct CDR3 sequences, approximately 31% seen once. The time point is: pre-sensitization, week 0. The treatment: therapeutic diphenylcyclopropenone sensitization with weekly scalp DPC. The specimen comprised whole blood, sampled in connection with sensitization to the hapten diphenylcyclopropenone (DPC). The source is a woman in her 30s with alopecia areata. Some clones in this sample may be carry-over from other donors' samples.

This sequence joins TRBV28 and TRBJ1-2, with a tentative D call TRBD1 (6 bases). Germline V gene data show CDR1 as MDHEN and CDR2 as SYDVKM. The CDR3 is 14 residues long. The germline V and J ends were trimmed by 6 bases and 7 bases, with 18 bases remaining between them. CDR3 nucleotides: TGTGCCAGCAGGCTCTCCGGGGGCTCTCCTGGCTACACCTTC. The encoded protein is CASRLSGGSPGYTF.

V gene TRBV4-3 combines with J gene TRBJ1-5; D unclear. Per the germline V gene, CDR1 is LGHNA and CDR2 is YSLEER. The CDR3 sequence is 14 residues long. Trimming stripped 1 base from V and 2 bases from J, with 6 bases between. The CDR3 DNA is TGCGCCAGCAGCCAAGGGACGGGCAATCAGCCCCAGCATTTT. This translates into CASSQGTGNQPQHF.

This clonotype was seen a handful of times. V and J are TRBV7-3 and TRBJ2-1; TRBD2 agrees at 10 bases. CDR3 length equals 15 residues. Germline V lookup: CDR1 SGHTA, CDR2 FQGTGA. V shed 6 bases and J 9 bases; nucleotides not matched to a gene: 11. CDR3: CASRERGGSLSEQFF. The DNA for the CDR3 is TGTGCCAGCAGGGAGCGGGGGGGTAGTTTGAGTGAGCAGTTCTTC. Complete variable domain (other parts from reference TRBV7-3 and TRBJ2-1): GAGVSQTPSNKVTEKGKYVELRCDPISGHTALYWYRQSLGQGPEFLIYFQGTGAADDSGLPNDRFFAVRPEGSVSTLKIQRTERGDSAVYLCASRERGGSLSEQFFGPGTRLTVL.

This clonotype was seen only a few times. The chain joins TRBV10-2 to TRBJ2-4; D possibly corresponds to TRBD2 (5 bases). Trimming removed 4 bases at V and 0 bases at J, with 10 bases between. Germline-derived CDR1 and CDR2 are WSHSY and SAAADI. This CDR3 is 15 amino acids long. The CDR3 sequence is CASSVEGLAKNIQYF. DNA of the CDR3: TGCGCCAGCAGTGTCGAAGGACTAGCCAAAAACATTCAGTACTTC.

The rearrangement links TRBV12-3 or TRBV12-4 to TRBJ2-1; maybe TRBD2 (5 bases). This CDR3 region has 14 residues. V lost 3 bases and J 6 bases, leaving 12 bases between the germline ends. The CDR3 bases are TGTGCCAGCAGTTTCGGAGGATTCGGCAATGAGCAGTTCTTC. This codes for CASSFGGFGNEQFF.

As DNA, the CDR3 is TGTGCCAGCAGCTTATGGCAGGGAGACAATGAGCAGTTCTTC. This translates into CASSLWQGDNEQFF. This chain uses TRBV7-2 with TRBJ2-1; D may be TRBD1 or TRBD2 (5 bases each). CDR1 is SGHTA and CDR2 is FQGNSA in the germline V gene. Trimming left V 2 bases short and J 5 bases short, with 10 bases between. The CDR3 runs to 14 residues.

The chain joins TRBV7-2 to TRBJ1-1; possible D gene TRBD1, 5 bases. The germline CDR1 and CDR2 sequences are SGHTA and FQGNSA. Trimming left V 6 bases short and J 5 bases short, with 16 bases between. CDR3 size: 14 residues. The CDR3 loop is CASRSRAQGTEAFF. Written as DNA, the CDR3 is TGTGCCAGCAGGTCACGAGCTCAGGGAACTGAAGCTTTCTTT.

The chain has TRBV5-1 and TRBJ1-4, with 8 bases identical to TRBD1. Losses at the gene ends were 4 bases for V and 0 bases for J; bases not matched to a gene: 2. The CDR3 runs to 15 residues. Per germline, CDR1 SGHRS and CDR2 YFSETQ. In DNA, the CDR3 is TGCGCCAGCAGCAAGGACAGGGCAACTAATGAAAAACTGTTTTTT. It is translated as CASSKDRATNEKLFF.

This rearrangement joins TRBV7-6 to TRBJ2-5; possibly TRBD1 for D (6 bases). Trimming removed 1 base at V and 5 bases at J, with 14 bases between. This CDR3 contains 15 residues. CDR1 and CDR2 from the germline V gene are SGHVS and FNYEAQ. CDR3: CASSLGPTGIETQYF. CDR3 DNA sequence: TGTGCCAGCAGCTTAGGACCCACAGGGATTGAGACCCAGTACTTC.

This clonotype was counted only a few times. This rearrangement joins TRBV5-5 to TRBJ2-3; D call uncertain. In germline, CDR1 is SGHKS, CDR2 YYEKEE (reference sequence). The CDR3 sequence is 14 residues long. The V and J ends lost 2 bases and 4 bases respectively, with 11 bases between them. CDR3 nucleotide sequence: TGTGCCAGCAGCTTTTCCACAGAAGCAGATACGCAGTATTTT. The encoded protein is CASSFSTEADTQYF.

This clonotype was seen just once. The chain couples TRBV20-1 to TRBJ1-1, with 7 nucleotides matching TRBD1. Trimming at V came to 6 bases and at J to 5 bases, leaving 12 bases not matched to a gene. Germline assignment: CDR1 DFQATT and CDR2 SNEGSKA (reference sequence). The CDR3 is made up of 14 amino acids. The CDR3 spells CSAVTDRVRTEAFF. CDR3 nucleotide sequence: TGCAGTGCCGTTACCGACAGGGTCCGGACTGAAGCTTTCTTT.

There are a few counts of this clonotype. V is TRBV7-2 and J is TRBJ2-7, with 9 positions matching TRBD1. V shed 0 bases and J 4 bases; nucleotides not matched to a gene: 7. The length of the CDR3 is 16 residues. Germline lookup yields CDR1 SGHTA and CDR2 FQGNSA. The CDR3 region is CASSLAQPGQGYEQYF. CDR3 DNA sequence: TGTGCCAGCAGCTTAGCCCAACCGGGACAGGGTTACGAGCAGTACTTC.

This clonotype was detected only a few times. V gene TRBV7-2 combines with J gene TRBJ2-3; no definite D call. The CDR3 runs 13 residues. Deletions cut 5 bases from V and 2 bases from J, with 8 bases between. Germline V CDR1 and CDR2: SGHTA, FQGNSA. The CDR3 is CASSHDHTDTQYF. DNA of the CDR3: TGTGCCAGCAGCCACGACCACACAGATACGCAGTATTTT. The whole variable domain, remainder taken from reference TRBV7-2 and TRBJ2-3, is GAGVSQSPSNKVTEKGKDVELRCDPISGHTALYWYRQSLGQGLEFLIYFQGNSAPDKSGLPSDRFSAERTGGSVSTLTIQRTQQEDSAVYLCASSHDHTDTQYFGPGTRLTVL.

The V call is TRBV11-2, the J call TRBJ1-2, with 7 nucleotides matching TRBD1. The CDR3 covers 16 residues. Looked up from germline, CDR1 is SGHAT and CDR2 is FQNNGV. Trimming cost V 5 bases and J 2 bases; bases outside gene matches: 11. The chain's CDR3 is CASSPTDRATNYGYTF. The CDR3, as DNA: TGTGCCAGCAGCCCCACCGACAGGGCGACCAACTATGGCTACACCTTC.

This clonotype was seen a few times. This chain links TRBV20-1 with TRBJ2-7; 7 bases agree with TRBD1. The CDR3 is 15 amino acids. Unmatched junction bases numbered 9, after V lost 3 bases and J lost 1 base. Germline loops: CDR1 DFQATT, CDR2 SNEGSKA (reference sequence). The CDR3 DNA is TGCAGTGCTAGGGCCAGGGACAGAGCTTCCTACGAGCAGTACTTC. This codes for CSARARDRASYEQYF.

J is TRBJ2-3 and V is TRBV28; D possibly matches TRBD1 or TRBD2 (6 bases each). Looked up from germline, CDR1 is MDHEN and CDR2 is SYDVKM. V was shortened by 6 bases and J by 0 bases, with 16 bases between the two germline ends. The length of the CDR3 is 16 residues. Here the CDR3 reads CASSSPRGESTDTQYF. In DNA form, the CDR3 reads TGTGCCAGCAGCTCCCCTAGGGGGGAAAGCACAGATACGCAGTATTTT.

The chain carries TRBV10-3 and TRBJ1-5; D perhaps matches TRBD1 (5 bases). There are 13 residues in the CDR3. Germline V CDR1 and CDR2: ENHRY, SYGVKD. V was shortened by 3 bases and J by 6 bases, with 9 bases between the two germline ends. The CDR3 bases are TGTGCCATCAGTGAAGGGGAGGCTCAGCCCCAGCATTTT. Amino acids: CAISEGEAQPQHF.

The chain is built from TRBV20-1 and TRBJ1-5; no reliable D call. The CDR3 spans 14 residues. V was trimmed by 6 bases and J by 2 bases, leaving 14 bases between them. From germline, CDR1 is DFQATT and CDR2 SNEGSKA (reference sequence). The CDR3 nucleotides read TGCAGTGCGGTGGAATCGAGGGGCAATCAGCCCCAGCATTTT. Amino acids: CSAVESRGNQPQHF.

This clonotype was counted between two and nine times. The rearrangement uses TRBV11-2 and TRBJ1-2; D remains unclear. The germline V gene has CDR1 SGHAT and CDR2 FQNNGV. This CDR3 region has 14 residues. V was shortened by 6 bases and J by 8 bases, with 19 bases between the two germline ends. The CDR3 protein is CASSSQRAGRGYTF. CDR3 DNA sequence: TGTGCCAGCAGTTCGCAAAGGGCGGGAAGAGGCTACACCTTC.

This clonotype was found a few times. J is TRBJ1-1 and V is TRBV9; no reliable D call. The CDR3 has 15 amino acids. Germline loops: CDR1 SGDLS, CDR2 YYNGEE. The V and J ends lost 0 bases and 5 bases respectively, with 14 bases between them. Here the CDR3 DNA reads TGTGCCAGCAGCGTAGGTGTTAACGGAGGTACTGAAGCTTTCTTT. It translates to CASSVGVNGGTEAFF.

The chain couples TRBV24-1 to TRBJ1-2; 7 bases fit TRBD1. The CDR3 totals 13 residues. V lost 3 bases and J lost 8; bases outside the gene matches: 5. Per germline, CDR1 KGHDR and CDR2 SFDVKD. CDR3 sequence (DNA): TGTGCCACCAGTGATGACAGGACAGGAGGCTACACCTTC. It codes for CATSDDRTGGYTF.

The chain joins TRBV20-1 to TRBJ2-3, with D perhaps being TRBD1 or TRBD2 (5 bases each). The CDR3 is made up of 15 amino acids. V lost 5 bases and J 2 bases, leaving 17 bases between the germline ends. The germline V gene encodes CDR1 DFQATT and CDR2 SNEGSKA (reference sequence). CDR3 loop: CSAEGVERSTDTQYF. CDR3 nucleotide sequence: TGCAGTGCTGAAGGGGTGGAGCGGTCCACAGATACGCAGTATTTT.

J is TRBJ1-6 and V is TRBV2; D possibly corresponds to TRBD1 (5 bases). With 3 bases removed from V and 0 bases from J, the gap between germline ends came to 9 bases. The CDR3 sequence is 16 residues long. Germline V gives CDR1 SNHLY, CDR2 FYNNEI. The CDR3 protein is CASSDVGGSYNSPLHF. CDR3 sequence (DNA): TGTGCCAGCAGTGATGTGGGGGGCTCCTATAATTCACCCCTCCACTTT. The full variable domain, completed using reference TRBV2 and TRBJ1-6, is EPEVTQTPSHQVTQMGQEVILRCVPISNHLYFYWYRQILGQKVEFLVSFYNNEISEKSEIFDDQFSVERPDGSNFTLKIRSTKLEDSAMYFCASSDVGGSYNSPLHFGNGTRLTVT.

This clonotype was detected a few times. The chain employs TRBV2 and TRBJ1-5, with unresolved D. CDR1 SNHLY and CDR2 FYNNEI come from the germline V gene. The CDR3 runs to 18 residues. With 2 bases removed from V and 2 bases from J, the gap between germline ends came to 19 bases. The CDR3 is CASSETGVPSSGNQPQHF. CDR3 sequence (DNA): TGTGCCAGCAGTGAAACCGGGGTTCCCAGCTCGGGCAATCAGCCCCAGCATTTT.

The rearrangement joins TRBV7-9 to TRBJ2-7; D remains unclear. CDR1 is SEHNR, CDR2 FQNEAQ, per germline (reference sequence). V was clipped by 5 bases and J by 5 bases, with 13 bases between them. The CDR3 has 13 amino acids. CDR3 in DNA: TGTGCCAGCAGCCGGATAGTTAAGGACGAGCAGTACTTC. Translating it yields CASSRIVKDEQYF.

This clonotype was counted once. The chain has TRBV12-3 or TRBV12-4 and TRBJ2-2; a weak D match, TRBD2 (5 bases). V lost 5 bases and J 10 bases, leaving 11 bases between the germline ends. The CDR3 consists of 12 residues. CDR3 in DNA: TGTGCCAGCAGTCCAAGACTACCGGAGCTGTTTTTT. This gives the protein CASSPRLPELFF.

The gene calls are TRBV18 and TRBJ1-5; D is uncertain. V dropped 2 bases and J dropped 4 bases, with 12 bases sitting between them. The CDR3 is 15 amino acids. Germline assignment: CDR1 KGHSH and CDR2 LQKENI. In nucleotides, the CDR3 is TGTGCCAGCTCACCATCGGGAGGGTCTAATCAGCCCCAGCATTTT. Encoded protein: CASSPSGGSNQPQHF.

With regard to this clonotype: A read error may account for a junction end that differs from germline. The genes are TRBV4-2 and TRBJ2-1, with 8 bases matching TRBD2. This CDR3 is 14 amino acids long. CDR1 and CDR2 (germline): LGHNA, YNFKEQ. The CDR3 reads CASSQGGPGLVSIF. The CDR3 nucleotides are TGTGCCAGCAGCCAAGGGGGGCCGGGACTAGTCAGTATCTTC.